Listed below are T cell receptor beta chains from one sample, sequenced in a study of long-term antiretroviral therapy in people with HIV. Sequencing was performed with immunoSEQ multiplex PCR; in TCRdb, only in-frame clones are kept and a portion is missing. The data show 30,000 to 45,000 clones, with 80% seen just once and 4.5% to 6% held by the top ten. The sequences come from unsorted PBMCs, collected 3.4 years after starting antiretroviral therapy. Receptors were obtained from a man aged 30-40 years with HIV. CDR3s include the opening cysteine and the closing phenylalanine or tryptophan. Fields, in order: J gene, V gene, CDR3 protein.

TRBJ2-1 | TRBV7-2 | CASSSPGRPSGPYNEQFF
TRBJ2-1 | TRBV7-9 | CASSYGQAKGDEQFF
TRBJ1-1 | TRBV6-5 | CASSYGMNTEAFF
TRBJ1-2 | TRBV27 | CASSFDRGHGYTF
TRBJ1-5 | TRBV6-6 | CASSYSSGNQPQHF
TRBJ2-2 | TRBV9 | CASSALTNTGELFF
TRBJ2-5 | TRBV18 | CASSPSRQGLQETQYF
TRBJ2-1 | TRBV27 | CASSSNLVLGWNEQFF
TRBJ2-1 | TRBV30 | CAWSVGEYEQFF
TRBJ1-4 | TRBV5-1 | CASSSGRINEKLFF
TRBJ1-2 | TRBV28 | CASSLFGTGDNYGYTF
TRBJ2-5 | TRBV6-6 | CASSYSATGGPQYF
TRBJ1-2 | TRBV6-5 | CASTKLLQVSDGYTF
TRBJ2-7 | TRBV29-1 | CSVCTGGSPWYEQYF
TRBJ1-1 | TRBV2 | CASIAGSGPLEAFF
TRBJ2-1 | TRBV5-6 | CASSFATGGFDEQFF
TRBJ1-2 | TRBV27 | CASSFEGNYGYTF
TRBJ1-2 | TRBV5-4 | CASSSARGLVYGYTF
. | TRBV4-1 | CASSQVGGYEQYF
TRBJ1-3 | TRBV4-2 | CASSQKNTIYF
TRBJ2-7 | TRBV4-3 | CASSQDWLAGEYEQYF
TRBJ1-2 | TRBV4-1 | CASSQEGRTSYGYTF
TRBJ1-1 | TRBV6-4 | CASRNRGPQAFF
TRBJ2-7 | TRBV5-6 | CASSLVRDRREVQYF
TRBJ2-3 | TRBV18 | CASSPSDTQYF
TRBJ2-3 | TRBV6-6 | CASSSPGQGVTDTQYF
TRBJ2-5 | TRBV7-2 | CASSSTPSGAQYF
TRBJ2-7 | TRBV6-1 | CASSRQGNYEQYF